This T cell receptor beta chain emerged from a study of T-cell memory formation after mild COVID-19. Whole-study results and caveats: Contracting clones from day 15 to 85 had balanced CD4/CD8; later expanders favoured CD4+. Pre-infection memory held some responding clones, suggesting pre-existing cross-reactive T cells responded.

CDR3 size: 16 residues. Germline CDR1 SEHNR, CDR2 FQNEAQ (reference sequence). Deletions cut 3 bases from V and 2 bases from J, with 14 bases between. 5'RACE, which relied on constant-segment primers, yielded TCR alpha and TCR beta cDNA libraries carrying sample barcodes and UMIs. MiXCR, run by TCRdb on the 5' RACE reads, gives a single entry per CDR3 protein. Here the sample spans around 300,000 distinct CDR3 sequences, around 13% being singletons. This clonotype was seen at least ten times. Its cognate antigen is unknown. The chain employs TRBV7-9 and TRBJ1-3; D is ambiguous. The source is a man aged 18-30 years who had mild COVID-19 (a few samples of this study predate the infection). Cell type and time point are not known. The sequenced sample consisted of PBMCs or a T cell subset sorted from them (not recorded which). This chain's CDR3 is CASSFRPSLPGNTIYF. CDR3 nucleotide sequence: TGTGCCAGCAGCTTTCGGCCGTCTCTCCCTGGAAACACCATATATTTT.